A selection of T cell receptor beta chains follows, all from one sample in a study of blood T cell repertoires in COVID-19. TCRdb's table, derived via immunoSEQ multiplex PCR, lists solely in-frame clones and lacks some. The sample contains about 300,000 clones, more than 80% of which appear only once. Specimen: peripheral blood. These receptors came from a man younger than 30 who had recovered from COVID-19. The CDR3 runs from the conserved cysteine through the conserved F or W. A D gene is named only where the DNA matches it firmly. Expanded clones get a size class; other rows say once, few or many, or leave the size out.

>-|TRBJ1-6|-|TRBV5-6
TGTGCCAGCAGCTTGGCAGGCAACCCTTCACCCCTCCACTTT
CASSLAGNPSPLHF
>-|TRBJ1-3|-|TRBV6-1
TGTGCCAGCAGTGACAGGCAGGGGAGAAACACCATATATTTT
CASSDRQGRNTIYF
>-|TRBJ1-1|TRBD1|TRBV29-1
TGCAGCGTTGGGGTGACAGGGCCTAATACTGAAGCTTTCTTT
CSVGVTGPNTEAFF
>-|TRBJ2-7|-|TRBV5-1
TGCGCCAGCAGCTTAGTACAGGGATTAGGCGAGCAGTACTTC
CASSLVQGLGEQYF
>-|TRBJ1-2|-|TRBV5-4
TGTGCCAGCAGCTTGATTGGGTCGGAGGAGCGCTACACCTTC
CASSLIGSEERYTF
>-|TRBJ2-3|-|TRBV6-5
TGTGCCAGCAGCCCGACATTCACTAGCACAGATACGCAGTATTTT
CASSPTFTSTDTQYF
>-|TRBJ2-1|-|TRBV11-2
TGTGCCAGCAGCTTAGTACAAGGACTAAACAATGAGCAGTTCTTC
CASSLVQGLNNEQFF
>-|TRBJ2-7|-|TRBV6-5
TGTGCCGCCCGGGGGGCCTCCTACGAGCAGTACTTC
CAARGASYEQYF
>once|TRBJ2-1|-|TRBV20-1
TGCAGTGCTCCACTAGACAATGAGCAGTTCTTC
CSAPLDNEQFF
>-|TRBJ1-3|-|TRBV3-1/TRBV3-2
TGTGCCAGCAGCCCGCCTAACCGGGACACTGGAAACACCATATATTTT
CASSPPNRDTGNTIYF
>-|TRBJ1-3|TRBD1|TRBV15
TGTGCCACCAGCAGAGGAGGACAGGGGGTATCTGTAAACACCATATATTTT
CATSRGGQGVSVNTIYF
>-|TRBJ1-2|TRBD1|TRBV19
TGTGCCAGTAGTACTACCGGGACAGCCGTGGGCGGCTACACCTTC
CASSTTGTAVGGYTF
>-|TRBJ1-2|TRBD1|TRBV7-2
TGTGCCAGCAGCCCCCAGACAGGGCCCAACTATGGCTACACCTTC
CASSPQTGPNYGYTF
>-|TRBJ2-3|TRBD2|TRBV7-3
TGTGCCAGCACCGACGGGACTAGCAGAACAGATACGCAGTATTTT
CASTDGTSRTDTQYF
>-|TRBJ2-3|TRBD1|TRBV5-1
TGCGCCAGCAGCTTGGAACAGGGGGCAGATACGCAGTATTTT
CASSLEQGADTQYF
>once|TRBJ2-3|TRBD1|TRBV7-9
TGTGCCAGCAGCTCTTGGACAGGGACAGATACGCAGTATTTT
CASSSWTGTDTQYF
>-|TRBJ2-1|TRBD1|TRBV11-3
TGTGCCAGCAGCTTAGGGGGGGACAGGGAGTACAATGAGCAGTTCTTC
CASSLGGDREYNEQFF
>once|TRBJ2-2|-|TRBV6-5
TGTGCCAGCGGCCTCCCAGGGGACACCGGGGAGCTGTTTTTT
CASGLPGDTGELFF
>-|TRBJ2-3|-|TRBV5-6
TGTGCCAGCAGCTTGGCCGAGGATACGCAGTATTTT
CASSLAEDTQYF
>-|TRBJ1-1|-|TRBV30
TGTGCCTGGACCCTGAGTCAGGGGTCGGCTTTCTTT
CAWTLSQGSAFF
>-|TRBJ2-1|TRBD2|TRBV6-5
TGTGCCAGCAAAACCGGGGGGGCCAGGAATGAGCAGTTCTTC
CASKTGGARNEQFF
>few|TRBJ2-1|TRBD2|TRBV4-2
TGTGCCAGCAGCCAAGATGGGGGGGGACTAGCGGAGAATGAGCAGTTCTTC
CASSQDGGGLAENEQFF
>-|TRBJ2-3|TRBD2|TRBV11-2
TGTGCCAGCAGCTTAGGGCCTAGCGGGGGGCAAGATACGCAGTATTTT
CASSLGPSGGQDTQYF
>-|TRBJ2-7|-|TRBV5-1
TGCGCCAGCAGCATTCAACAGGGTGTCTTGCGGTACGAGCAGTACTTC
CASSIQQGVLRYEQYF
>-|TRBJ1-1|-|TRBV3-1/TRBV3-2
TGTGCCAGCCTCGGGGGGAACACTGAAGCTTTCTTT
CASLGGNTEAFF
>-|TRBJ1-4|-|TRBV9
TGTGCCAGCAGCTTCCGAGAGGTAAATGAAAAACTGTTTTTT
CASSFREVNEKLFF
>once|TRBJ2-5|TRBD1|TRBV6-1
TGTGCCAGCAGTGACGACAGGGAAATCCAAGAGACCCAGTACTTC
CASSDDREIQETQYF
>-|TRBJ2-1|-|TRBV9
TGTGCCAGCAGCGTACTGGGGCAGGCAAGCAATGAGCAGTTCTTC
CASSVLGQASNEQFF
>-|TRBJ2-1|TRBD1|TRBV11-2
TGTGCCAGCAGAGGACAGGGTAATGTGAATGAGCAGTTCTTC
CASRGQGNVNEQFF
>once|TRBJ1-2|-|TRBV14
TGTGCCAGCAGCCAAGATCAGGGTACAATATACTATGGCTACACCTTC
CASSQDQGTIYYGYTF
>once|TRBJ1-1|-|TRBV2
TGTGCCAGCAGTGTTACCCTGACTAACACTGAAGCTTTCTTT
CASSVTLTNTEAFF
>-|TRBJ1-4|-|TRBV9
TGTGCCAGCAGCTCAGGGGATAAGGGGGAAAAACTGTTTTTT
CASSSGDKGEKLFF
>-|TRBJ2-2|TRBD1|TRBV6-5
TGTGCCAGCAGTTATGGGACAGTTAACACCGGGGAGCTGTTTTTT
CASSYGTVNTGELFF
>-|TRBJ2-1|TRBD2|TRBV29-1
TGCAGCGGAGCGGGGGGGTACTCTCTTGAGCAGTTCTTC
CSGAGGYSLEQFF
>-|TRBJ2-7|TRBD1|TRBV7-9
TGTGCCAGCAGCCGACACCCTGGACAGGGTGCCTACGAGCAGTACTTC
CASSRHPGQGAYEQYF
>-|TRBJ1-3|-|TRBV5-4
TGTGCCAGCAGCTTGGTCGGGGTGGGCTCCTCTGGAAACACCATATATTTT
CASSLVGVGSSGNTIYF
>-|TRBJ2-7|TRBD1|TRBV9
TGTGCCAGCACCCCAAGGGACAGGGGGCTCGAGCAGTACTTC
CASTPRDRGLEQYF
>-|TRBJ2-6|TRBD1|TRBV9
TGTGCCAGCAGCGTAGTAAGGGACATGACAGGGACCAGCTCTGGGGCCAACGTCCTGACTTTC
CASSVVRDMTGTSSGANVLTF
>-|TRBJ2-2|TRBD1|TRBV9
TGTGCCAGCAGCAGCCAGGGGGCCACCGGGGAGCTGTTTTTT
CASSSQGATGELFF
>-|TRBJ2-7|TRBD1|TRBV6-5
TGTGCCAGCAGTTACTCGGCAGGGGGTTACGAGCAGTACTTC
CASSYSAGGYEQYF
>-|TRBJ2-7|TRBD1|TRBV9
TGTGCCAGCAGCCCCGGGGGGACAGGGTCATACGAGCAGTACTTC
CASSPGGTGSYEQYF
>-|TRBJ2-1|TRBD2|TRBV11-3
TGTGCCAGCAGCTCCACAGGACTAGCGGAGGTGTTCTTC
CASSSTGLAEVFF
>-|TRBJ1-1|TRBD1|TRBV27
TGTGCCAGCAGTCATCGGACAGGGGGCGCGGAAACTGAAGCTTTCTTT
CASSHRTGGAETEAFF
>-|TRBJ1-2|TRBD1|TRBV5-4
TGTGCCAGCAGCCGGGACAGGAACGAGGGCTACACCTTC
CASSRDRNEGYTF
>-|TRBJ2-1|TRBD2|TRBV5-1
TGCGCCAGCAGCTTGGGACTAGCGGGACACAATGAGCAGTTCTTC
CASSLGLAGHNEQFF
>-|TRBJ1-2|-|TRBV27
TGTGCCAGCAGTTTATCGAGGCTCCGTGGCTACACCTTC
CASSLSRLRGYTF
>-|TRBJ2-1|-|TRBV27
TGTGCCACCCAGGGTATTGGTGAGCAGTTCTTC
CATQGIGEQFF
>few|TRBJ1-3|TRBD1|TRBV4-1
TGCGCCAGCAGCAAAGGGGGGACAGGGAGGTTGGGCTCTGGAAACACCATATATTTT
CASSKGGTGRLGSGNTIYF
>once|TRBJ2-3|TRBD2|TRBV5-1
TGCGCCAGCAGCCAACTAGCGGGAGATCGCAACACAGATACGCAGTATTTT
CASSQLAGDRNTDTQYF
>-|TRBJ2-1|TRBD2|TRBV19
TGTGCCAGTAGTATAGAGGGTAGCGGGAGTATCTACAATGAGCAGTTCTTC
CASSIEGSGSIYNEQFF
>-|TRBJ2-1|TRBD2|TRBV7-6
TGTGCCAGCAGCTTAACGCCCTCGGGGGGGGCGGGCGACCATGAGCAGTTCTTC
CASSLTPSGGAGDHEQFF
>-|TRBJ2-7|TRBD1|TRBV27
TGTGCCAGCAGCCTAGGGGGCTACTCCTACGAGCAGTACTTC
CASSLGGYSYEQYF
>-|TRBJ2-7|TRBD2|TRBV3-1/TRBV3-2
TGTGCCAGCAGCCAAGTACCGGGACTAGCGGGTCGGGAGCAGTACTTC
CASSQVPGLAGREQYF
>-|TRBJ1-2|-|TRBV3-1/TRBV3-2
TGTGCCAGCAGCCAAGGCGAGATCGTGGGCTACACCTTC
CASSQGEIVGYTF
>-|TRBJ2-2|-|TRBV7-6
TGTGCCAGCAGCTTAGGGACAGCGAACACCGGGGAGCTGTTTTTT
CASSLGTANTGELFF